This TCR beta chain was retrieved from a study of T cells in Graves' hyperthyroidism and ophthalmopathy. Study results and caveats: The model predicted ophthalmopathy a median approximately 6.3 months before onset. Most expanded thyroid clonotypes above 0.001 also appeared in blood.

The investigators amplified TCR beta CDR3 regions from RNA transcripts. The HTBI primer set drove a first-round RT-PCR of the TCR CDR3. Using its own MiXCR run on the multiplex PCR reads, TCRdb lists one record per CDR3 protein. This sample has about 350,000 distinct CDR3 sequences; around 13% occur once, and the top ten carry 30% to 40%. CDR3 length equals 17 residues. Germline-derived CDR1 and CDR2 are MDHEN and SYDVKM. Uncontrolled infection, other autoimmune disease, pregnancy and lactation each barred patients from inclusion. Thyroid ultrasound, orbital computed tomography, clinical symptoms, and serum thyroxine and TRAb underpinned diagnoses. A remark on this clonotype: Its antigen is not identified. The junction departs from the called germline gene at one end, perhaps through a read error.

The source material was blood. This TCR was sampled from a woman aged 40 to 55 with Graves' ophthalmopathy. The chain carries TRBV28 and TRBJ2-6, with 9 positions matching TRBD2. CDR3 nucleotide sequence: TGTGCCAGCAGTCACACCTGGGGACTAGCTGGGGCCAACGCCCTGACTTTC. Amino acids: CASSHTWGLAGANALTF.